Below, 14 T cell receptor beta chains from the same sample are listed, as sequenced in a study of T-cell memory formation after mild COVID-19. In TCRdb, the 5' RACE reads were re-called with MiXCR into one record per CDR3 protein. The table includes hundreds of thousands of distinct CDR3 sequences, 15% to 20% detected once. Input material: PBMCs or a T cell subset sorted from them (not recorded which). The receptors originated from an adult woman who had mild COVID-19 (a few samples of this study predate the infection). Cell type and time point are not known.

In this sample, this clonotype turned up a few times. The chain has TRBV11-1 and TRBJ2-3; 8 bases match TRBD2. The CDR3 covers 13 residues. The junction had 3 bases not matched to a gene; V was cut back by 6 bases and J by 4 bases. Germline V gene data show CDR1 as SGHAT and CDR2 as FQDESV (reference sequence). CDR3 sequence reads: CASRIAGPDTQYF. The CDR3 region has the DNA TGTGCCAGCAGGATAGCGGGACCAGATACGCAGTATTTT. Full variable domain (rest looked up from reference TRBV11-1 and TRBJ2-3): EAEVAQSPRYKITEKSQAVAFWCDPISGHATLYWYRQILGQGPELLVQFQDESVVDDSQLPKDRFSAERLKGVDSTLKIQPAELGDSAMYLCASRIAGPDTQYFGPGTRLTVL.

This clonotype was recorded at least ten times. The V gene is TRBV11-3, the J gene TRBJ1-2, with 9 nucleotides matching TRBD1. Germline V CDR1 and CDR2: SGHNT, YENEEA. Germline trimming cut 0 bases from V and 4 bases from J; bases unmatched to any gene: 6. This CDR3 has 16 residues. The CDR3 DNA is TGTGCCAGCAGCTTAGAGATGACAGGGGGGATCTATGGCTACACCTTC. Residues: CASSLEMTGGIYGYTF.

This chain joins TRBV24-1 and TRBJ2-7, with 7 positions matching TRBD1. V trimming: 1 base; J trimming: 3 bases; junction bases outside the gene matches: 5. The CDR3 spans 15 residues. Germline CDR1 is KGHDR and CDR2 is SFDVKD. The CDR3 coding sequence is TGTGCCACCAGTGATTTCCCTCGGGACAGCTACGAGCAGTACTTC. Translated, it gives CATSDFPRDSYEQYF.

This clonotype was seen at least ten times. This rearrangement joins TRBV12-3 or TRBV12-4 to TRBJ2-3; 8 bases match TRBD2. There are 14 residues in the CDR3. V was clipped by 1 base and J by 4 bases; unmatched bases: 1. The chain's CDR3 is CASSLVGRADTQYF. The CDR3 bases are TGTGCCAGCAGTTTAGTCGGGAGGGCAGATACGCAGTATTTT.

The CDR3 nucleotides read TGTGCCAGCAGCTCAGAAGGGGGCCATCAGCCCCAGCATTTT. As protein: CASSSEGGHQPQHF. The V call is TRBV7-9, the J call TRBJ1-5; 7 bases are shared with TRBD1. The CDR3 has 14 residues. Germline V CDR1 and CDR2: SEHNR, FQNEAQ (reference sequence). Trimming removed 4 bases from V and 5 bases from J; junction bases left unmatched: 5.

This clonotype was observed a few times. The junction does not match germline at one end; this may be a read error. The chain is built from TRBV6-6 and TRBJ2-7, with 9 bases fitting TRBD1. CDR3 length equals 15 residues. In germline, CDR1 is MNHNY, CDR2 SVGAGI (reference sequence). The CDR3 is CASSLTGGAGNEQYF. CDR3 in DNA: TGTGCAAGCAGTCTCACAGGGGGCGCCGGGAACGAGCAGTACTTC.

This clonotype was counted only a few times. The chain uses TRBV12-3 or TRBV12-4 and TRBJ2-2; D is possibly TRBD2 (5 bases). V was shortened by 7 bases and J by 5 bases, with 17 bases between the two germline ends. The CDR3 loop spans 15 amino acids. CDR3 residues: CASTHGERKTGELFF. CDR3 coding DNA: TGTGCCAGCACTCACGGGGAAAGGAAGACCGGGGAGCTGTTTTTT.

In its sample, this clonotype was seen once. The CDR3 DNA follows: TGTGCCTGGAGTGTGGGTGGACGGGCTTTCTTT. This gives the protein CAWSVGGRAFF. This chain uses TRBV30 with TRBJ1-1; D uncertain. Germline CDR1 is GTSNPN and CDR2 is SVGIG (reference sequence). Trimming stripped 0 bases from V and 11 bases from J, with 10 bases between. This CDR3 is built from 11 residues.

This rearrangement joins TRBV6-2 or TRBV6-3 to TRBJ2-5, with D possibly being TRBD1 (6 bases). Trimming removed 2 bases at V and 5 bases at J, with 21 bases between. The length of the CDR3 is 17 residues. The germline CDR1 and CDR2 sequences are MNHEY and SVGEGT. In nucleotides, the CDR3 is TGTGCCAGCAGTTACGGACTCGGACAGTTAAGGGGGGAGACCCAGTACTTC. This codes for CASSYGLGQLRGETQYF.

Many counts were recorded for this clonotype. The rearrangement joins TRBV6-2 or TRBV6-3 to TRBJ2-1; TRBD2 agrees at 10 bases. The CDR3 loop spans 17 amino acids. Germline V gives CDR1 MNHEY, CDR2 SVGEGT. V gave up 2 bases and J gave up 4 bases; unmatched junction bases: 8. As DNA, the CDR3 is TGTGCCAGCAGTTACGCTAGCGGGAGTCTTCCTTACAATGAGCAGTTCTTC. Residues: CASSYASGSLPYNEQFF.

The gene calls are TRBV2 and TRBJ1-5, with 7 bases aligning to TRBD1. V dropped 5 bases and J dropped 2; count of bases not matched to a gene: 6. This CDR3 is built from 15 residues. The germline V gene encodes CDR1 SNHLY and CDR2 FYNNEI. The DNA for the CDR3 is TGTGCCAGCAGTACGGGGGGGACAGGCAATCAGCCCCAGCATTTT. It is translated as CASSTGGTGNQPQHF.

The rearrangement uses TRBV11-2 and TRBJ2-4; D is perhaps TRBD1 (6 bases). CDR1 is SGHAT and CDR2 is FQNNGV in the germline V gene. Trimming took off 3 bases at V and 3 bases at J, with 12 bases between the two ends. The CDR3 has 15 amino acids. In nucleotides, the CDR3 is TGTGCCAGCAGCTTTACAGGGTATGACAAAAACATTCAGTACTTC. Residues: CASSFTGYDKNIQYF.

As for this clonotype: One end of the junction does not line up with germline, which may come from a read error. The chain couples TRBV6-6 to TRBJ2-7, with 8 nucleotides matching TRBD2. Germline CDR1 MNHNY, CDR2 SVGAGI (reference sequence). CDR3 length equals 14 residues. The CDR3 spells CASSWFSGNSECDF. The CDR3 DNA follows: TGTGCCAGCAGTTGGTTTAGCGGGAATTCTGAGTGCGACTTC.

V gene TRBV7-9 combines with J gene TRBJ2-7; D uncertain. The CDR3 has 17 residues. Trimming removed 8 bases at V and 2 bases at J, with 25 bases between. CDR1 is SEHNR, CDR2 FQNEAQ, per germline (reference sequence). In DNA, the CDR3 is TGTGCCAGCTCCGGTGGTAAGGGTTCCCAATTAACCTACGAGCAGTACTTC. Translation gives CASSGGKGSQLTYEQYF.